This T cell receptor (beta chain) was profiled in a study of T cells in Graves' hyperthyroidism and ophthalmopathy (dated 2019 in TCRdb). Study-wide context: Peripheral blood samples were taken at the time of initial diagnosis, prior to any treatment. A discovery cohort of around 98 patients, about 44 with Graves' ophthalmopathy and about 58 with stable Graves' hyperthyroidism, was used to find distinguishing TCR V-J signatures. Prospective prediction of ophthalmopathy was tested in an independent validation cohort consisting of 18 hyperthyroidism patients and some 17 patients who later progressed to ophthalmopathy. The approximately 90 discovery patients were randomly split 7:3 into training and test sets. Thyroid tissue and blood T-cell repertoires from over 5 Graves' hyperthyroidism patients were also compared in the study. Following sampling, methimazole starting at 30 mg daily was given to hyperthyroidism patients, and high-dose intravenous methylprednisolone was given to ophthalmopathy patients. According to the paper, TCR Vbeta CDR3 sequencing was carried out on 135 peripheral blood samples, which came from approximately 43 ophthalmopathy, about 75 hyperthyroidism and approximately 17 progressor patients. What the work shows at the level of the full study, not this receptor alone: Ophthalmopathy was separated from stable hyperthyroidism by a 13 V-J signature model, with about 86% sensitivity and approximately 81% specificity obtained in cross-validation and 80%/75% obtained in testing. During validation, the model predicted progression to ophthalmopathy a median of roughly six months ahead of onset, with around 71% sensitivity and 72.22% specificity. Most expanded thyroid clonotypes (frequency above 0.001) were also found in blood, which suggests that blood repertoires may mirror thyroid immune responses. No statistical method was used to fix the sample size in advance, and group allocation was not hidden from the investigators.

This clonotype was counted ten times or more. The target of this receptor is not known. It has no much larger one-base neighbor in the sample; base qualities were not kept. Amplification of TCR beta CDR3 regions was carried out from RNA transcripts. The first round of RT-PCR for the TCR CDR3 was performed with the HTBI primer set and the Qiagen OneStep RT-PCR kit. Libraries were constructed in a second round of multiplex PCR, after which size selection and purification were carried out. Paired-end sequencing of the libraries was performed with 100 bp reads on an Illumina HiSeq2000. Per the source publication's procedure: SOAPnuke was used to process the raw data, with reads discarded if the reads contained adapters or uncalled bases, had a mean Phred below 15, or lacked an exact constant-primer or identifier match. High-quality paired reads were merged using COPE v1.2.5, and each unique nucleotide sequence was defined as a clonotype. MiTCR v1.1 was used to align the clonotypes against IMGT TRBV, TRBD and TRBJ reference segments. The analysis was restricted to V-J combinations with a frequency above 0.0001, which together covered roughly 99% of the repertoires. A TCS score was defined as the ratio between F50 (clonal expansion) and ExV (chaos), using BLOSUM62-based TCRdist between CDR3 peptides within each V-J. Welch's t-statistics and random forest reduced fewer than 600 V-J features to 10 to 15, which were used in a naive Bayes classifier (R e1071). The raw public reads went through TCRdb reprocessing: fastp at Q25, MiXCR clone calling, in-frame beta chains kept. All rows with the same CDR3 protein become a single entry with the most common DNA and genes. The V and J calls were not made by the authors but by TCRdb's processing. For this sample the table gives over 500,000 distinct CDR3 sequences, of which roughly a sixth were detected only once. The top ten hold approximately 18% of the sample.

Ophthalmopathy patients had moderately to severely active disease, with a Clinical Activity Score of 3 or more, a NOSPECS grade of 4 or more, and a disease duration of less than 3 months. Patients with uncontrolled infections, other autoimmune diseases, pregnancy or lactation were excluded. Diagnoses were established on the basis of clinical symptoms, serum thyroxine and TRAb, thyroid ultrasound, and orbital computed tomography. Ficoll-Paque density gradient centrifugation was used to isolate PBMCs from 10 ml of fresh peripheral blood. Trizol reagent was used to extract total RNA, and RNA quality was then checked on an Agilent 2100 Bioanalyzer. For CDR1 and CDR2, the germline V gene lists MNHEY and SVGEGT. Relative to germline, V is 3 bases shorter and J is 2 bases shorter, with 13 bases between their ends. The CDR3 sequence holds 15 residues, the cysteine and phenylalanine included. Only CDR3 DNA remains: 45 bases, in frame from the first base.

Sequences were obtained from blood. This sequence uses TRBV6-2 or TRBV6-3 and TRBJ2-5; the D element could tentatively be TRBD1 or TRBD2, as 5 bases agree for each. This TCR derives from a woman under 30 with Graves' ophthalmopathy. CDR3 protein: CASSYMRGWQETQYF. Here is the DNA: TGTGCCAGCAGTTATATGAGGGGCTGGCAAGAGACCCAGTACTTC.